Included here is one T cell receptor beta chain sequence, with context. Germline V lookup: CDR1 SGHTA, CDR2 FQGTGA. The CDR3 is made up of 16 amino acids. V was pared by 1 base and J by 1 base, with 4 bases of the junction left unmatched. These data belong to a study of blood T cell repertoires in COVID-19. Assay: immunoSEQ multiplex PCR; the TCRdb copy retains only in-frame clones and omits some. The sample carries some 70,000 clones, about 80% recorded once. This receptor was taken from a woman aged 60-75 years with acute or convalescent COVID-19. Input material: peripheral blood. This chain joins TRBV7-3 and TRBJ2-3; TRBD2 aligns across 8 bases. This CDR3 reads CASSLIGSGGTDTQYF. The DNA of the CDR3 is TGTGCCAGCAGCTTAATAGGTAGCGGGGGCACAGATACGCAGTATTTT.